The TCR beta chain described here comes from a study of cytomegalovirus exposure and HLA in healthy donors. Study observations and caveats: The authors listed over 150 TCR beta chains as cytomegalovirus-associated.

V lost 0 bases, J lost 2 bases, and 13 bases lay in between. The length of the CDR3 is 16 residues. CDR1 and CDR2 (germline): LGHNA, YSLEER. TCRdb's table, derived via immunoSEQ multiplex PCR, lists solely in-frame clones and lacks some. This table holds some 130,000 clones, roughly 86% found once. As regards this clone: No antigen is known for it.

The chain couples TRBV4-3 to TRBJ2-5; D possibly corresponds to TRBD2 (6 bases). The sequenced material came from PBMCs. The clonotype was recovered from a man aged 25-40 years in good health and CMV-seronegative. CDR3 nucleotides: TGCGCCAGCAGCCAAGATTTTAGGCGGGGACAAGAGACCCAGTACTTC. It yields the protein CASSQDFRRGQETQYF.